This TCR beta chain stems from a study of identical twins. Study results and limitations: Analyses of zero insertions could be partly confounded by invariant MAIT and iNKT cells. Findings depended on cross-sectional statistics rather than tracking the same donors.

Template switching created a universal primer site, and the cDNA included unique molecular identifiers. TCRdb passed the 5' RACE reads through MiXCR, listing each CDR3 protein once. The table lists about 550,000 distinct CDR3 sequences, under 25% of them singletons. This clonotype appeared a few times. The antigen is unknown. The germline gives CDR1 DFQATT, CDR2 SNEGSKA (reference sequence). V lost 5 bases and J lost 3, with 17 bases in between. The CDR3 consists of 15 residues. The sample was also reused in another study, on yellow fever vaccine responses in identical twins.

The receptor was isolated from a woman in her late teens or twenties in good health. Specimen: CD4+ T cells sorted from blood. The chain links TRBV20-1 to TRBJ2-1, with D possibly matching TRBD2 (7 bases). The chain's CDR3 is CSAGGGTLIYNEQFF. The DNA of the CDR3 is TGCAGTGCTGGGGGAGGGACACTAATCTACAATGAGCAGTTCTTC.